These 11 T cell receptor beta chains originate from one sample sequenced in a study of Ad26.COV2.S vaccination and SARS-CoV-2 variants. The protocol was immunoSEQ multiplex PCR, while the TCRdb copy is restricted to in-frame clones and leaves out a portion. The sample has about 410,000 clones, approximately 91% seen once. Treatment given: some 19 received Ad26.COV2.S at low or high dose, single or two shots; about five received placebo; per-sample allocation not given. Sample collection was performed on day 63 after the first vaccine or placebo injection. Source: peripheral blood, taken in a trial of Ad26.COV2.S vaccine versus placebo. These receptors were collected from a person between 18 and 65 years old who received the Ad26.COV2.S COVID-19 vaccine or a placebo.

This chain joins TRBV10-3 and TRBJ2-1; 11 positions match TRBD2. Per germline, CDR1 ENHRY and CDR2 SYGVKD. J gave up 2 bases and V 5 bases, and 2 bases lay outside the gene matches. The CDR3 loop spans 15 amino acids. The CDR3 bases are TGTGCCATCAGTACGACTAGCGGGGCCTACAATGAGCAGTTCTTC. Translation: CAISTTSGAYNEQFF.

In the case of this clone: The sample has other DNA sequences that encode this CDR3 too. The rearrangement links TRBV12-3 or TRBV12-4 to TRBJ2-1, with D hard to call. V was shortened by 6 bases and J by 10 bases, with 10 bases between the two germline ends. There are 11 residues in the CDR3. In nucleotides, the CDR3 is TGTGCCAGCAGCCTAGGGCGGGAGCAGTTCTTC. It codes for CASSLGREQFF.

This clone was seen only once. The V and J genes are TRBV10-3 and TRBJ1-1; D possibly corresponds to TRBD1 (5 bases). The CDR3 sequence is 13 residues long. V lost 4 bases, J lost 3 bases, and 9 bases lay in between. Germline V gives CDR1 ENHRY, CDR2 SYGVKD. CDR3 loop: CAISGGGDTEAFF. The CDR3 DNA follows: TGTGCCATCAGTGGGGGCGGGGACACTGAAGCTTTCTTT.

This chain connects TRBV27 to TRBJ1-5; 8 bases agree with TRBD1. The CDR3 extends over 14 amino acids. Trimming cost V 3 bases and J 8 bases; bases outside gene matches: 6. CDR1 and CDR2 (germline): MNHEY, SMNVEV (reference sequence). This chain's CDR3 is CASSFAAGGEPQHF. CDR3 coding DNA: TGTGCCAGCAGTTTTGCGGCAGGGGGCGAGCCCCAGCATTTT.

The chain is built from TRBV4-2 and TRBJ2-7, with D uncertain. Germline V lookup: CDR1 LGHNA, CDR2 YNFKEQ. The CDR3 loop spans 15 amino acids. The ends were cut back, 0 bases at V and 0 bases at J, with 9 bases in the middle. CDR3 residues: CASSQEGFSSYEQYF. The CDR3, as DNA: TGTGCCAGCAGCCAAGAAGGGTTCAGCTCCTACGAGCAGTACTTC.

The CDR3 loop reads CASSMGASSYNEQFF. The CDR3 DNA reads as TGTGCCAGTAGTATGGGGGCCAGCTCCTACAATGAGCAGTTCTTC. V gene TRBV19 combines with J gene TRBJ2-1; a possible D gene is TRBD1 (6 bases). CDR1 LNHDA and CDR2 SQIVND come from the germline V gene (reference sequence). The CDR3 runs to 15 residues. Trimming stripped 3 bases from V and 0 bases from J, with 9 bases between. The entire variable domain, with the rest obtained from reference TRBV19 and TRBJ2-1, is as follows: DGGITQSPKYLFRKEGQNVTLSCEQNLNHDAMYWYRQDPGQGLRLIYYSQIVNDFQKGDIAEGYSVSREKKESFPLTVTSAQKNPTAFYLCASSMGASSYNEQFFGPGTRLTVL.

The chain recombines TRBV7-9 with TRBJ1-2, with a tentative D call TRBD1 (6 bases). Trimming took off 2 bases at V and 8 bases at J, with 9 bases between the two ends. CDR1 and CDR2 from the germline V gene are SEHNR and FQNEAQ (reference sequence). This CDR3 region has 12 residues. The CDR3 loop reads CASSLQGWGYTF. Written as DNA, the CDR3 is TGTGCCAGCAGCTTACAGGGGTGGGGCTACACCTTC.

The rearrangement uses TRBV11-2 and TRBJ1-2; D ambiguous. This CDR3 contains 11 residues. Germline CDR1 SGHAT, CDR2 FQNNGV. The V gene lost 5 bases and the J gene lost 8 bases, with 9 bases spanning the gap. The CDR3 is CASSNYDGYTF. In nucleotides, the CDR3 is TGTGCCAGCAGCAATTATGACGGCTACACCTTC.

The rearrangement links TRBV5-6 to TRBJ1-6; weak D call: TRBD1 (5 bases). CDR3 length: 16 residues. CDR1 and CDR2 from the germline V gene are SGHDT and YYEEEE. Between the trimmed V and J ends, which lost 0 bases and 6 bases, there was a span of 13 bases. The CDR3 is CASSLGPGRINSPLHF. As DNA, the CDR3 is TGTGCCAGCAGCTTGGGACCGGGACGGATTAATTCACCCCTCCACTTT. Based on the CDR3 plus reference TRBV5-6 and TRBJ1-6, the full variable domain is DAGVTQSPTHLIKTRGQQVTLRCSPKSGHDTVSWYQQALGQGPQFIFQYYEEEERQRGNFPDRFSGHQFPNYSSELNVNALLLGDSALYLCASSLGPGRINSPLHFGNGTRLTVT.

The rearrangement joins TRBV29-1 to TRBJ1-1, with D hard to call. The CDR3 consists of 13 residues. Between the trimmed V and J ends, which lost 5 bases and 4 bases, there was a span of 14 bases. Germline loops: CDR1 SQVTM, CDR2 ANQGSEA. CDR3 in amino acids: CSVIGSSGTEAFF. The CDR3 nucleotides read TGCAGCGTTATAGGCAGTTCGGGCACTGAAGCTTTCTTT.

The chain employs TRBV7-6 and TRBJ2-1, with D unresolved. Trimming cost V 1 base and J 3 bases, with 1 base left between them. The CDR3 extends over 12 amino acids. Per the germline V gene, CDR1 is SGHVS and CDR2 is FNYEAQ. The CDR3 DNA reads TGTGCCAGCAGCTTAGGCTACAATGAGCAGTTCTTC. This encodes CASSLGYNEQFF.